This T cell receptor (beta chain) is from a study of PD-1 blockade in classical Hodgkin lymphoma. Findings of the study overall: Significantly greater TCR diversity emerged by C4D1 in CD4+ cells but not CD8+ cells.

As concerns this clone: Its antigen is not identified.

Time point indicated: cycle 4 day 1 (C4D1), after 6 weeks of nivolumab. Relapse after autologous stem cell transplantation occurred in every patient, and brentuximab vedotin exposure varied. The method was immunoSEQ multiplex PCR; TCRdb's version includes in-frame clones alone and lacks a portion of them. The sample shows under 45,000 clones, around two thirds of them seen only once. With 5 bases removed from V and 6 bases from J, the gap between germline ends came to 17 bases. The CDR3 covers 14 residues. Looked up from germline, CDR1 is MDHEN and CDR2 is SYDVKM. The clonotype was recovered from a human donor with classical Hodgkin lymphoma. The sequences come from peripheral blood mononuclear cells (PBMCs), collected before the fourth cycle of nivolumab. The rearrangement joins TRBV28 to TRBJ2-7; no clear D. CDR3 in DNA: TGTGCCAGCAGTCGGCCGATTCTGCTCACCGAGCAGTACTTC. The encoded protein is CASSRPILLTEQYF.